This TCR beta chain comes out of a study of T cell changes during pregnancy in multiple sclerosis. The repertoire was sequenced with immunoSEQ multiplex PCR; TCRdb's copy has only in-frame clones and lacks some. Of 50,000 to 60,000 clones in the sample, about 91% were seen once. Worth noting for this clone: At the DNA level, this CDR3 is encoded by other sequences in the same sample as well.

Trimming took 4 bases from V and 5 from J, leaving 11 bases between them. CDR3 size: 13 residues. The germline V gene has CDR1 SGHTA and CDR2 FQGNSA. V usage is TRBV7-2 and J usage is TRBJ1-1, with D tentatively TRBD1 (5 bases). The TCR originated in a female donor in good health, enrolled as a control in a pregnancy study. The source material was peripheral blood, sampled after pregnancy. Here the CDR3 reads CASSSTGSTEAFF. As DNA, the CDR3 is TGTGCCAGCAGCTCAACAGGAAGTACTGAAGCTTTCTTT.